The clone carrying this T cell receptor (beta chain) was counted a few times. Clones were read by immunoSEQ multiplex PCR, and TCRdb kept only the in-frame ones, dropping some. Of 150,000 to 200,000 clones listed, 65% to 80% are singletons. Germline V gene data show CDR1 as SSHAT and CDR2 as FNYEAQ (reference sequence). J gave up 4 bases and V 5 bases, and 5 bases lay outside the gene matches. The CDR3 runs 15 residues. This specimen belongs to a study of blood T cell repertoires in COVID-19. As for the study in general: Sites in the United States, Italy and Spain provided acute and convalescent COVID-19 samples. PBMCs, B-cell-depleted T cells, or T cells provided the cDNA or gDNA that made up the material.

Self-reported history from a screening survey and questionnaire set each donor's cohort. The sequence derives from a woman between 50 and 59 years old with acute COVID-19. This sequence joins TRBV7-7 and TRBJ2-2; TRBD1 agrees at 9 bases. Source material: PBMCs or T cells enriched from blood (not recorded which). CDR3 coding DNA: TGTGCCAGCAGCCAAGACAGGGGGGTCACCGGGGAGCTGTTTTTT. Its protein product is CASSQDRGVTGELFF.